This T cell receptor beta chain originates from a study of blood T cell repertoires in COVID-19. Repertoires were generated with immunoSEQ multiplex PCR, while TCRdb's copy carries only in-frame clones and drops some. The sample contains about 300,000 clones, 70% to 90% of which appear only once. The CDR3 runs 12 residues. Trimming removed 4 bases from V and 11 bases from J, with 14 bases in between. In germline, CDR1 is LGHDT, CDR2 YNNKEL (reference sequence). The TCR originated in a man between 65 and 79 years old with acute or convalescent COVID-19. Input material: peripheral blood. The chain carries TRBV3-1 (or the pseudogene TRBV3-2) and TRBJ1-1; D not certain. In nucleotides, the CDR3 is TGTGCCAGCAGCCTGGACTCCTCGTCGGCTTTCTTT. Translation: CASSLDSSSAFF.